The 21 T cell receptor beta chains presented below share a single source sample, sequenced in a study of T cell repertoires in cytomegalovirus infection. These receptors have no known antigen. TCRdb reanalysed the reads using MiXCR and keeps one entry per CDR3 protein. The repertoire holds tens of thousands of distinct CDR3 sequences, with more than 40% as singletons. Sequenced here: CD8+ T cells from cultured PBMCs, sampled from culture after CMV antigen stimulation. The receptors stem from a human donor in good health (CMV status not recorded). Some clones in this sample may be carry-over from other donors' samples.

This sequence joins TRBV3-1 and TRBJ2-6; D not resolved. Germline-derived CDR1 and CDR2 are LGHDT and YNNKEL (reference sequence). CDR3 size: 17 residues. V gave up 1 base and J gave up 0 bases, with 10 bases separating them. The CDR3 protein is CASSQAGSYSGANVLTF. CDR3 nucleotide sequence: TGTGCCAGCAGCCAAGCAGGCTCCTACTCTGGGGCCAACGTCCTGACTTTC.

CDR3 sequence reads: CASSGADRYLAPEQFF. CDR3 DNA: TGTGCCAGCAGTGGGGCCGACAGGTACCTAGCTCCTGAGCAGTTCTTC. V and J are TRBV6-1 and TRBJ2-1, with D possibly being TRBD1 (6 bases). From germline, CDR1 is MNHNS and CDR2 SASEGT. This CDR3 is built from 16 residues. V gave up 4 bases and J gave up 9 bases, with 22 bases separating them.

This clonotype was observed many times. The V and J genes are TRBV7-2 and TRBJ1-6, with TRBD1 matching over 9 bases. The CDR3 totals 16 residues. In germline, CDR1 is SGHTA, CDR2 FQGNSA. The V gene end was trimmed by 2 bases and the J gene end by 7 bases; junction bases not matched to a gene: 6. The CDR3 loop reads CASSLYGQGRNSPLHF. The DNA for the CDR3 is TGTGCCAGCAGCTTATACGGACAGGGGAGAAATTCACCCCTCCACTTT.

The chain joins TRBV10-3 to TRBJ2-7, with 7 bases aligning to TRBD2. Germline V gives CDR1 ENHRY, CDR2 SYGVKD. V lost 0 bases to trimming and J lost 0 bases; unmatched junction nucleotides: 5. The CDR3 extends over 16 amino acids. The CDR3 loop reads CAISESLAVSSYEQYF. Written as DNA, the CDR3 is TGTGCCATCAGTGAGTCGCTAGCGGTGAGCTCCTACGAGCAGTACTTC.

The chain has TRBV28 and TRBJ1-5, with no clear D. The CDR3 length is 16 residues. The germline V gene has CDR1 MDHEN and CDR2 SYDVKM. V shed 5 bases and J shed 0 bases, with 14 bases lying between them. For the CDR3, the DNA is TGTGCCAGCAGTGGACCCCAGGAGGTTAGCAATCAGCCCCAGCATTTT. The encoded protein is CASSGPQEVSNQPQHF.

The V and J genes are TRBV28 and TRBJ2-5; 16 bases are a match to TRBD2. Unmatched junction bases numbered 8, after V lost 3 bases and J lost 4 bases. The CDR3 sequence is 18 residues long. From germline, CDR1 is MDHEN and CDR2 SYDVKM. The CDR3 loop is CASSLGLAGGPLRETQYF. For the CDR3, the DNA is TGTGCCAGCAGTTTGGGACTAGCGGGAGGGCCATTGAGAGAGACCCAGTACTTC.

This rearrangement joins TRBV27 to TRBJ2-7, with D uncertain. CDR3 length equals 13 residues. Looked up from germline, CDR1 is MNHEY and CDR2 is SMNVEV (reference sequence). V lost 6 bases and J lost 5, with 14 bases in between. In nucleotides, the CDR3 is TGTGCCAGCAGACCAAAGACTGGAGACGAGCAGTACTTC. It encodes CASRPKTGDEQYF.

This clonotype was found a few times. The CDR3 DNA is TGTGCCAGCAGCTTAAATGAGCCCGGGGAGCTGTTTTTT. Translation: CASSLNEPGELFF. The rearrangement joins TRBV7-2 to TRBJ2-2, with D unclear. The CDR3 runs 13 residues. The V and J ends lost 2 bases and 6 bases respectively, with 7 bases between them. Germline lookup yields CDR1 SGHTA and CDR2 FQGNSA.

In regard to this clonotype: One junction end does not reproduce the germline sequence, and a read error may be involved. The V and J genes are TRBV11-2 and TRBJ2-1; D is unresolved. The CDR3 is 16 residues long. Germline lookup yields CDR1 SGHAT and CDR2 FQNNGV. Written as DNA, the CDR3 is TGTGCCAGCAGCTTATATCGGGTTAACTCCTACAATGATCAGTTCTTC. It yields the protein CASSLYRVNSYNDQFF.

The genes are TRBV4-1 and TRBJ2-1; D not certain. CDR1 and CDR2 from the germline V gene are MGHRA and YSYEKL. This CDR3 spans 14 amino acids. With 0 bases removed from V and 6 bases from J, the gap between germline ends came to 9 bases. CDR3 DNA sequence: TGCGCCAGCAGCCAAGACGGGCTAAGCAATGAGCAGTTCTTC. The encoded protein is CASSQDGLSNEQFF.

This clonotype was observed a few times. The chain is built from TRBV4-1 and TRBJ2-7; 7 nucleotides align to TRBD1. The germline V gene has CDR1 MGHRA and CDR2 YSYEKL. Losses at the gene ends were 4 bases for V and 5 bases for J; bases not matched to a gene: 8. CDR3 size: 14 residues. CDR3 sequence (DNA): TGCGCCAGCAGCCCCGGACAGGCTCCCGACGAGCAGTACTTC. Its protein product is CASSPGQAPDEQYF.

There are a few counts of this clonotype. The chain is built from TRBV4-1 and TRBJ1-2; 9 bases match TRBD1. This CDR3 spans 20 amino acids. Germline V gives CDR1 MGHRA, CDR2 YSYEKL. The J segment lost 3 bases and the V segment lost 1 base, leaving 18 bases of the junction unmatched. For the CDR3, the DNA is TGCGCCAGCAGCCAAGGGAAGGACGCCGGGACAGGGTTGGTGGACTATGGCTACACCTTC. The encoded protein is CASSQGKDAGTGLVDYGYTF.

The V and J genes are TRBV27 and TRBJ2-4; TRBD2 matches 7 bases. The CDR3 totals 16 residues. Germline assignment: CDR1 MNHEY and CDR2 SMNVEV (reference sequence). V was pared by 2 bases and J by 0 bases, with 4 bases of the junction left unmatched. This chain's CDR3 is CASSLVAGLAKNIQYF. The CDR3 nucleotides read TGTGCCAGCAGTTTAGTAGCGGGCCTAGCCAAAAACATTCAGTACTTC.

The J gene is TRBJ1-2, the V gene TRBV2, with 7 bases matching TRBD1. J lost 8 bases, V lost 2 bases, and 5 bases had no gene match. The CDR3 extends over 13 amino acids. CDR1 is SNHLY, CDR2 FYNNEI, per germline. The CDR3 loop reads CASSEQGGYGYTF. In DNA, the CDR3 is TGTGCCAGCAGTGAACAGGGGGGATACGGCTACACCTTC.

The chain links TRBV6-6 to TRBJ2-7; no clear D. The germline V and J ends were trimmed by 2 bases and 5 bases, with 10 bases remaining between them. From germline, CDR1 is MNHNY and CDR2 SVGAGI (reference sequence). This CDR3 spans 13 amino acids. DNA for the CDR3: TGTGCCAGCAGTTACGTCCGGGTTCACGAGCAGTACTTC. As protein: CASSYVRVHEQYF.

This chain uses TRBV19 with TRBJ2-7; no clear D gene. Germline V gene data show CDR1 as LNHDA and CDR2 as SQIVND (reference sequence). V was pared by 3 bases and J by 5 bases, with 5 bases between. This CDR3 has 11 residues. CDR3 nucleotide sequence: TGTGCCAGTAGTATCGGTAACGAGCAGTACTTC. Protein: CASSIGNEQYF.

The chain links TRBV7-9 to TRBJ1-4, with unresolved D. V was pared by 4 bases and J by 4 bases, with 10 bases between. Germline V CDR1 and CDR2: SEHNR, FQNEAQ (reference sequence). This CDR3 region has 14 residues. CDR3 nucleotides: TGTGCCAGCAGCTCCTCCGGGTTTAATGAAAAACTGTTTTTT. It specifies CASSSSGFNEKLFF.

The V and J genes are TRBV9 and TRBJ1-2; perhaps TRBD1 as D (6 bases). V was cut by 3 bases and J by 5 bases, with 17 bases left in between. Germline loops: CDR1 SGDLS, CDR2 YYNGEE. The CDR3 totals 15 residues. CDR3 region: CASSERGTELYGYTF. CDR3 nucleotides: TGTGCCAGCAGCGAGAGGGGGACGGAGCTTTATGGCTACACCTTC.

The CDR3 sequence: CASTAGSPYEQYF. DNA for the CDR3: TGTGCCAGCACGGCAGGGAGCCCCTACGAGCAGTACTTC. V and J are TRBV6-6 and TRBJ2-7, with D perhaps assigned TRBD1 or TRBD2 (5 bases each). CDR1 is MNHNY, CDR2 SVGAGI, per germline (reference sequence). This CDR3 contains 13 residues. The V gene lost 7 bases and the J gene lost 2 bases, with 12 bases spanning the gap.

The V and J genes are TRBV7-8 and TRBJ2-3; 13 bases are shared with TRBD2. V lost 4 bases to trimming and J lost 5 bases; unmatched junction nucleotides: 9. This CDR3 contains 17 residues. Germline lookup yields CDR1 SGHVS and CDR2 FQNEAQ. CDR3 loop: CASSSRTSGRREDTQYF. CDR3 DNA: TGTGCCAGCAGCTCGAGGACTAGCGGGAGACGGGAAGATACGCAGTATTTT.

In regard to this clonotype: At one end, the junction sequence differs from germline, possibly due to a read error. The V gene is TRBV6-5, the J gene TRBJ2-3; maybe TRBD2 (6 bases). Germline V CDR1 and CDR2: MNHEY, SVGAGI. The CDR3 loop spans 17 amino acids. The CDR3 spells CSSSYSALSGDADTHYF. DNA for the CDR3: TGTTCCAGCAGTTACTCAGCGCTATCGGGAGATGCAGATACGCATTATTTT.